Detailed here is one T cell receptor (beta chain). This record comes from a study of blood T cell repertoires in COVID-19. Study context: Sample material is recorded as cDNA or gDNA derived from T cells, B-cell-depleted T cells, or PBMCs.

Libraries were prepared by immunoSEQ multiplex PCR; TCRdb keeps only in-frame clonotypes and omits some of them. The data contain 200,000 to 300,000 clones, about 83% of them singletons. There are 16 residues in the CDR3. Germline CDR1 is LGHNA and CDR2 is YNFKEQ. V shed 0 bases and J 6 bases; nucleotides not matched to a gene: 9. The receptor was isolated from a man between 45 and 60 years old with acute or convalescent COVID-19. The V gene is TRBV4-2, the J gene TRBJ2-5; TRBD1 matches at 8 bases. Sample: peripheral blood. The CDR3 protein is CASSQDFVAGGKTQYF. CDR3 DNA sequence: TGTGCCAGCAGCCAAGATTTTGTTGCAGGGGGCAAGACCCAGTACTTC.